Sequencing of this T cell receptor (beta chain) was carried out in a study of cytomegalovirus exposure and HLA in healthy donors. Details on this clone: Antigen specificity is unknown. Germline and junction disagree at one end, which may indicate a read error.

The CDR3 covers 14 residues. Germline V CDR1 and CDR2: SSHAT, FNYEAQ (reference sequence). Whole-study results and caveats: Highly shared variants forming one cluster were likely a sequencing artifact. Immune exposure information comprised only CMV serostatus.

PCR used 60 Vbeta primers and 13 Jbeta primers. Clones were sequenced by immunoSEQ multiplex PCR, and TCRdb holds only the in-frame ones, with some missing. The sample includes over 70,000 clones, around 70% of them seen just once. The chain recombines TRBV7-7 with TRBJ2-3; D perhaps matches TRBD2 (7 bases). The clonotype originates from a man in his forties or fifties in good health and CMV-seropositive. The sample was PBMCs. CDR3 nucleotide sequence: TGTGCTAGCAGCCGCGGGGGCCCCACAGATACGCAGTATTTT. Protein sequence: CASSRGGPTDTQYF.